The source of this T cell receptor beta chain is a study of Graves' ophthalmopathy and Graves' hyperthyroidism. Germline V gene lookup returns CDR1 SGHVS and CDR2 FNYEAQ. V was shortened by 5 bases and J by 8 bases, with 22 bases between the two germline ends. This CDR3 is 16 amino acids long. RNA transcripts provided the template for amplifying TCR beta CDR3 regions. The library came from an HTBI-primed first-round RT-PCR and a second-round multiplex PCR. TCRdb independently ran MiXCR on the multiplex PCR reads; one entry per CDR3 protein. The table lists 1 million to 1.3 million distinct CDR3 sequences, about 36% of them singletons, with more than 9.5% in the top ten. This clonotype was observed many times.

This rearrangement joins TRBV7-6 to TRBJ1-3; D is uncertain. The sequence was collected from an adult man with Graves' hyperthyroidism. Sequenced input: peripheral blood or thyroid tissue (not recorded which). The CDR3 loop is CASSPGRSGRPDTIYF. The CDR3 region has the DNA TGTGCCAGCAGCCCGGGCAGGTCCGGAAGGCCGGACACCATATATTTT. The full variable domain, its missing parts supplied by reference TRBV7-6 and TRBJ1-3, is GAGVSQSPRYKVTKRGQDVALRCDPISGHVSLYWYRQALGQGPEFLTYFNYEAQQDKSGLPNDRFSAERPEGSISTLTIQRTEQRDSAMYRCASSPGRSGRPDTIYFGEGSWLTVV.